Listed below are T cell receptor beta chains from one sample, sequenced in a study of blood T cell repertoires in COVID-19. Only in-frame clones appear in the TCRdb table, and some are missing; sequencing was by immunoSEQ multiplex PCR. Here the sample spans approximately 240,000 clones, 92% being singletons. The sample taken for sequencing was peripheral blood. The receptors were sampled from a man aged 25-40 years with COVID-19, enrolled during active disease. CDR3s include the opening cysteine and the closing phenylalanine or tryptophan. The D gene is left open where the match is weak. Size tells how often a clone was seen (once, few, many) or the class of an expanded clone, and some rows leave it out.

clone_size	v_call	j_call	d_call	cdr3_nt	cdr3_aa
NA	TRBV5-1	TRBJ1-1	TRBD1	TGCGCCAGCAGCTTAACAGGGGTGAACACTGAAGCTTTCTTT	CASSLTGVNTEAFF
few	TRBV29-1	TRBJ2-1	TRBD2	TGCAGCGATGGGACTAGCGGGGGTAATGAGCAGTTCTTC	CSDGTSGGNEQFF
NA	TRBV5-1	TRBJ2-7	TRBD1	TGCGCCAGCAGCTTGAGGGTGGCAGGGGGCTACCACGAGCAGTACTTC	CASSLRVAGGYHEQYF
NA	TRBV19	TRBJ2-2	TRBD1	TGTGCCAGTAGTATAGAGCAGGGGGCCTCCGGGGAGCTGTTTTTT	CASSIEQGASGELFF
NA	TRBV5-1	TRBJ2-7	NA	TGCGCCAGCAGCTTGGGACAGAATTCCTACGAGCAGTACTTC	CASSLGQNSYEQYF
NA	TRBV5-1	TRBJ2-3	TRBD2	TGCGCCAGCAGCTTGGGCAGCGGGGGGGCCGAGGATACGCAGTATTTT	CASSLGSGGAEDTQYF
NA	TRBV12-5	TRBJ2-2	NA	TGTGCTAGTGGTCTCCCGCAGGGAATGGGTACCTACACCGGGGAGCTGTTTTTT	CASGLPQGMGTYTGELFF
NA	TRBV6-1	TRBJ2-5	TRBD1	TGTGCCAGCAGTGAAGTGGGGGACAGGTTTGAGACCCAGTACTTC	CASSEVGDRFETQYF
NA	TRBV14	TRBJ1-2	TRBD1	TGTGCCAGCAGCCATTCAACCGGGACAGCCTATGGCTACACCTTC	CASSHSTGTAYGYTF
NA	TRBV19	TRBJ1-5	NA	TGTGCCAGTAGTATGGCGGGTAACTTTCAGCCCCAGCATTTT	CASSMAGNFQPQHF